This T cell receptor beta chain was captured in a study of T cells in Graves' hyperthyroidism and ophthalmopathy. Graves' hyperthyroidism was deemed stable absent ophthalmopathy progression within 18 months. Participants, patients aged 18 to 65, had newly diagnosed hyperthyroidism with a duration under 2 months. Isolation of PBMCs was performed on about 9.9 ml fresh peripheral blood. The CDR3 regions of TCR beta were amplified from RNA transcripts. The HTBI primer set was used in a first-round RT-PCR of the TCR CDR3. In TCRdb, the multiplex PCR reads were re-called with MiXCR into one record per CDR3 protein. This table holds around 560,000 distinct CDR3 sequences, roughly 17% found once. Sequenced sample: blood. This sequence was found in a woman aged 18-30 years with Graves' hyperthyroidism.

In nucleotides, the CDR3 is TGTGCCAGCAGCCTGGCCCAACGGGATGAGCAGTTCTTC. Its protein is CASSLAQRDEQFF. The chain couples TRBV5-5 to TRBJ2-1; D remains unclear. CDR1 is SGHKS, CDR2 YYEKEE, per germline (reference sequence). This CDR3 is 13 amino acids long. Trimming took 4 bases from V and 8 from J, leaving 13 bases between them.